One and the same sample provided the 14 T cell receptor beta chains below, sequenced in a study of PD-1 blockade in classical Hodgkin lymphoma. Using immunoSEQ multiplex PCR, the repertoire was profiled, and TCRdb retains in-frame clones only, with some absent. The sample contains 20,000 to 25,000 clones, roughly 94% of which appear only once. Noted time point: newly diagnosed, previously untreated cHL patient sample. Sequencing was done on a sample of peripheral blood mononuclear cells (PBMCs). The receptors were gathered from a human donor with classical Hodgkin lymphoma.

J is TRBJ2-3 and V is TRBV4-3; D remains unclear. V was pared by 0 bases and J by 1 base, with 14 bases between. Per germline, CDR1 LGHNA and CDR2 YSLEER. The CDR3 loop spans 17 amino acids. DNA for the CDR3: TGCGCCAGCAGCCAAGATTTAGATGAATCGGGCACAGATACGCAGTATTTT. It codes for CASSQDLDESGTDTQYF.

The rearrangement links TRBV11-1 to TRBJ2-7, with D maybe TRBD2 (5 bases). Germline assignment: CDR1 SGHAT and CDR2 FQDESV (reference sequence). The CDR3 is 13 residues long. The ends were cut back, 5 bases at V and 4 bases at J, with 12 bases in the middle. Written as DNA, the CDR3 is TGTGCCAGCAGCCCCCCAAGAGGGTACGAGCAGTACTTC. It codes for CASSPPRGYEQYF.

The chain uses TRBV6-5 and TRBJ1-1, with 8 bases that match TRBD1. Per the germline V gene, CDR1 is MNHEY and CDR2 is SVGAGI. J gave up 3 bases and V 0 bases, and 0 bases lay outside the gene matches. The CDR3 covers 14 residues. The CDR3 loop is CASSYSGQDTEAFF. CDR3 DNA sequence: TGTGCCAGCAGTTACTCGGGACAGGACACTGAAGCTTTCTTT.

V gene TRBV7-6 combines with J gene TRBJ2-2; 7 bases fit TRBD2. The CDR3 has 17 residues. CDR1 and CDR2 (germline): SGHVS, FNYEAQ. J gave up 4 bases and V 0 bases, and 8 bases lay outside the gene matches. The CDR3 DNA is TGTGCCAGCAGCTTAGCGGGCGGGGGAGGTAGCACCGGGGAGCTGTTTTTT. It specifies CASSLAGGGGSTGELFF.

This chain joins TRBV19 and TRBJ2-3; 9 bases fit TRBD1. CDR3 length equals 16 residues. The V gene end was trimmed by 1 base and the J gene end by 1 base; junction bases not matched to a gene: 3. Germline V CDR1 and CDR2: LNHDA, SQIVND (reference sequence). CDR3 sequence reads: CASSIARTGGTDTQYF. CDR3 coding DNA: TGTGCCAGTAGTATAGCCAGGACAGGGGGCACAGATACGCAGTATTTT.

The J gene is TRBJ2-5, the V gene TRBV7-6; 10 bases are a match to TRBD2. The CDR3 consists of 17 residues. Germline V gene data show CDR1 as SGHVS and CDR2 as FNYEAQ. V shed 2 bases, J shed 7 bases, and the junction held 13 bases outside the gene matches. Written as DNA, the CDR3 is TGTGCCAGCAGCTTAACATACGCCGGGACTAGCGACTCGACCCAGTACTTC. As protein: CASSLTYAGTSDSTQYF.

The rearrangement uses TRBV4-3 and TRBJ2-1; D is possibly TRBD2 (5 bases). The V and J ends lost 0 bases and 6 bases respectively, with 21 bases between them. The CDR3 length is 18 residues. CDR1 is LGHNA and CDR2 is YSLEER in the germline V gene. The chain's CDR3 is CASSQDFTRIAGPNEQFF. In DNA form, the CDR3 reads TGCGCCAGCAGCCAAGATTTCACCCGGATTGCGGGCCCCAATGAGCAGTTCTTC.

The CDR3 nucleotides are TGTGCCAGCAGCACCCTAGCGGGGGGGAACACAGATACGCAGTATTTT. Its protein is CASSTLAGGNTDTQYF. V gene TRBV9 combines with J gene TRBJ2-3, with 12 bases identical to TRBD2. Trimming at V came to 4 bases and at J to 2 bases, leaving 5 bases not matched to a gene. The CDR3 is 16 residues long. Germline V gene lookup returns CDR1 SGDLS and CDR2 YYNGEE.

The V call is TRBV28, the J call TRBJ1-1; D ambiguous. The CDR3 spans 12 residues. V lost 2 bases and J 4 bases, leaving 5 bases between the germline ends. Germline V gene data show CDR1 as MDHEN and CDR2 as SYDVKM. CDR3 sequence: CASSLLPTEAFF. The CDR3 DNA reads TGTGCCAGCAGTTTACTCCCCACTGAAGCTTTCTTT.

The J gene is TRBJ2-7, the V gene TRBV12-2; the table's D call TRBD2 went unverified against the DNA. TRBV12-2 is a pseudogene locus. The CDR3 runs 17 residues. The CDR3 nucleotides are TGTGCAAGTCGCTTAGGGGGACTAGCGGACCCGCCGTACGAGCAGTACTTC. It is translated as CASRLGGLADPPYEQYF.

The chain joins TRBV2 to TRBJ1-1, with a tentative D call TRBD1 (6 bases). Per the germline V gene, CDR1 is SNHLY and CDR2 is FYNNEI. Trimming removed 6 bases from V and 0 bases from J, with 11 bases in between. This CDR3 contains 14 residues. Written as DNA, the CDR3 is TGTGCCAGCAGCAAGGACAGTATGAACACTGAAGCTTTCTTT. Translated: CASSKDSMNTEAFF.

In its sample, this clone was seen once. CDR3 bases: TGTGCCAGCTCACCAGAGGGCACCTATAGCAATCAGCCCCAGCATTTT. Translating it yields CASSPEGTYSNQPQHF. The V and J genes are TRBV18 and TRBJ1-5; no clear D gene. Trimming took off 2 bases at V and 0 bases at J, with 11 bases between the two ends. Germline CDR1 reads KGHSH; CDR2 reads LQKENI. This CDR3 spans 16 amino acids.

The chain joins TRBV7-9 to TRBJ2-2; 8 positions match TRBD1. The junction had 10 bases not matched to a gene; V was cut back by 4 bases and J by 0 bases. Germline CDR1 is SEHNR and CDR2 is FQNEAQ (reference sequence). The CDR3 runs to 18 residues. In nucleotides, the CDR3 is TGTGCCAGCAGCTCGCTAACAGGGGGGAGCACGAACACCGGGGAGCTGTTTTTT. It specifies CASSSLTGGSTNTGELFF. The variable domain in full, with the rest retrieved from reference TRBV7-9 and TRBJ2-2, is DTGVSQNPRHKITKRGQNVTFRCDPISEHNRLYWYRQTLGQGPEFLTYFQNEAQLEKSRLLSDRFSAERPKGSFSTLEIQRTEQGDSAMYLCASSSLTGGSTNTGELFFGEGSRLTVL.

In its sample, this clone was seen once. The V call is TRBV10-3, the J call TRBJ1-6, with TRBD1 as a possible D gene (6 bases). The CDR3 consists of 17 residues. The V and J ends lost 0 bases and 5 bases respectively, with 14 bases between them. Looked up from germline, CDR1 is ENHRY and CDR2 is SYGVKD. The CDR3 nucleotides read TGTGCCATCAGTGAGTCACAGGGACACGGCAATAATTCACCCCTCCACTTT. Protein sequence: CAISESQGHGNNSPLHF.